This TCR beta chain was documented in a study of blood T cell repertoires in COVID-19. Clones were read by immunoSEQ multiplex PCR, and TCRdb kept only the in-frame ones, dropping some. The sample has about 160,000 clones; approximately 82% are singletons. This TCR was recovered from a woman between 40 and 50 years old with COVID-19, enrolled during active disease. Sequenced: peripheral blood.

The CDR3 is CASSQKANTEAFF. As DNA, the CDR3 is TGTGCCAGCAGCCAAAAAGCGAACACTGAAGCTTTCTTT. The V call is TRBV3-1 (or the pseudogene TRBV3-2), the J call TRBJ1-1; D ambiguous. The CDR3 consists of 13 residues. Trimming removed 2 bases at V and 1 base at J, with 5 bases between. In germline, CDR1 is LGHDT, CDR2 YNNKEL (reference sequence).